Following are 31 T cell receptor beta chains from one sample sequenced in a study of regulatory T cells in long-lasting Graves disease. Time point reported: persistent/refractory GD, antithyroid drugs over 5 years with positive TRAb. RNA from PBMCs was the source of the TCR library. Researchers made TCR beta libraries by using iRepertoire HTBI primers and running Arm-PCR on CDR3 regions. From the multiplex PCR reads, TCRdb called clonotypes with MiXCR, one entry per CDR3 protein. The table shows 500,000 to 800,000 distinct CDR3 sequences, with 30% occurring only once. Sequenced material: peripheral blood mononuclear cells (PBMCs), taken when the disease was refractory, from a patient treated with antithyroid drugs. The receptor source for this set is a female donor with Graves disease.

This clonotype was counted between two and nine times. CDR3 in DNA: TGTGCCAGCAGCCGGGCCACCAACACTGAAGCTTTCTTT. Residues: CASSRATNTEAFF. The chain links TRBV7-8 to TRBJ1-1; D remains ambiguous. Germline CDR1 and CDR2: SGHVS and FQNEAQ. Trimming removed 5 bases from V and 2 bases from J, with 9 bases in between. This CDR3 is built from 13 residues.

DNA of the CDR3: TGCGCCAGCAGCCAAGCGGATGAGCAGTTCTTC. Its protein is CASSQADEQFF. This chain joins TRBV4-1 and TRBJ2-1; D not certain. CDR3 size: 11 residues. V was cut by 1 base and J by 8 bases, with 3 bases left in between. The germline CDR1 and CDR2 sequences are MGHRA and YSYEKL.

In nucleotides, the CDR3 is TGTGCCAGTAGGCCACAACAGGGACCTAACTATGGCTACACCTTC. Its protein product is CASRPQQGPNYGYTF. The rearrangement links TRBV19 to TRBJ1-2; maybe TRBD1 (6 bases). This CDR3 has 15 residues. CDR1 LNHDA and CDR2 SQIVND come from the germline V gene (reference sequence). Trimming pared 6 bases from V and 0 bases from J, leaving 14 bases between.

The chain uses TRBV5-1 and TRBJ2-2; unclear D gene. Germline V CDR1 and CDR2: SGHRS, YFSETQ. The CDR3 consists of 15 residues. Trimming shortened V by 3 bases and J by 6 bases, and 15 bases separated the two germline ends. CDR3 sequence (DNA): TGCGCCAGCAGCTCCTCGACCACTTCGGCCGGGGAGCTGTTTTTT. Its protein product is CASSSSTTSAGELFF.

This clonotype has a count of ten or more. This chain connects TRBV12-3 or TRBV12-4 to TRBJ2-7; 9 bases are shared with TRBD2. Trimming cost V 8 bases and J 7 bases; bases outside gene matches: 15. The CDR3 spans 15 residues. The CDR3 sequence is CASASPSGIGEEQYF. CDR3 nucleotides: TGTGCCAGCGCTTCCCCTAGCGGGATAGGGGAGGAGCAGTACTTC.

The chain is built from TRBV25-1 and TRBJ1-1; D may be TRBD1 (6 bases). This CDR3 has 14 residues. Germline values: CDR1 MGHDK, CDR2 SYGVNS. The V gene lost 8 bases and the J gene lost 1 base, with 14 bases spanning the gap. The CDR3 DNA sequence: TGTGCCAGCGGGACCAGGGGCCCGAACACTGAAGCTTTCTTT. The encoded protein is CASGTRGPNTEAFF.

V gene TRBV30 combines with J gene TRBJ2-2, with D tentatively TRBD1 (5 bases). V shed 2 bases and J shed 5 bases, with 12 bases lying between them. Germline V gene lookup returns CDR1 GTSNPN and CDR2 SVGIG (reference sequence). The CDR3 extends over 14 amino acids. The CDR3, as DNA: TGTGCCTGGAGTAGGCAGGGTCTGACCGGGGAGCTGTTTTTT. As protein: CAWSRQGLTGELFF.

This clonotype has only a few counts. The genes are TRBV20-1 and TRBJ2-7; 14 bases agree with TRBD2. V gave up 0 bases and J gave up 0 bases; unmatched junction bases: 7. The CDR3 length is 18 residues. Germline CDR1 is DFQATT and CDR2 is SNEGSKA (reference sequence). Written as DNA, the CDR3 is TGCAGTGCTAGAGACCCGACTAGCGGGAGGGCCTTCTCCTACGAGCAGTACTTC. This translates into CSARDPTSGRAFSYEQYF.

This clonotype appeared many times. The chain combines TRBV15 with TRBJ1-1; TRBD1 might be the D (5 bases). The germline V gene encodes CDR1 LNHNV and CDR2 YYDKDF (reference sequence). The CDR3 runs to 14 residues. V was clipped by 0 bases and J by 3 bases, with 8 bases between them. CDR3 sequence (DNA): TGTGCCACCAGCAGAGAACAGGCGTACACTGAAGCTTTCTTT. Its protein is CATSREQAYTEAFF.

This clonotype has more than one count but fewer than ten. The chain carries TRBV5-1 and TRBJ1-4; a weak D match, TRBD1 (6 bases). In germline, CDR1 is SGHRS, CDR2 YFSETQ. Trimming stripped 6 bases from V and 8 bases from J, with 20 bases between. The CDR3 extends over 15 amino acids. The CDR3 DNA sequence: TGCGCCAGCACCCACCATGGGGAGGGGGACGAAAAACTGTTTTTT. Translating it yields CASTHHGEGDEKLFF.

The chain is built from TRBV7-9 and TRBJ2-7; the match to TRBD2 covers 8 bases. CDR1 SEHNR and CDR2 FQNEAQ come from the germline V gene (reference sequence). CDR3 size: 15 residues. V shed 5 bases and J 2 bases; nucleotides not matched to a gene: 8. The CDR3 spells CASSPPREDPYEQYF. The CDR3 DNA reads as TGTGCCAGCAGCCCCCCGCGGGAGGATCCCTACGAGCAGTACTTC.

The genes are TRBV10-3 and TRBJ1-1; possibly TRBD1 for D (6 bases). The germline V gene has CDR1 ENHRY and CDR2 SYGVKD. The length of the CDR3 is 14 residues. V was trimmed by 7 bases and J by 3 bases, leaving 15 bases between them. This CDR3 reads CAITSTGGHTEAFF. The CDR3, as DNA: TGTGCCATCACTTCGACAGGAGGACACACTGAAGCTTTCTTT.

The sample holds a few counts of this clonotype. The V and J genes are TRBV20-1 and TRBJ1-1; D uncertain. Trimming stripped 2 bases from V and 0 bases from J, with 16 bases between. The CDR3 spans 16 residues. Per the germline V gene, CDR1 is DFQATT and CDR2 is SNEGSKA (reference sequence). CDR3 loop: CSARYTGRVMNTEAFF. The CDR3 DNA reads TGCAGTGCTAGATATACCGGCAGAGTGATGAACACTGAAGCTTTCTTT.

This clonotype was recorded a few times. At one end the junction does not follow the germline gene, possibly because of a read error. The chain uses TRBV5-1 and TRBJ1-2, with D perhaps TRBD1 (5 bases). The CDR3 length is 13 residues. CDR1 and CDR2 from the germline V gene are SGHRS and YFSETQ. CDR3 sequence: CASSSGTSYGYTF. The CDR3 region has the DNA TGTGCCAGCAGTTCCGGGACCTCCTATGGCTACACCTTC.

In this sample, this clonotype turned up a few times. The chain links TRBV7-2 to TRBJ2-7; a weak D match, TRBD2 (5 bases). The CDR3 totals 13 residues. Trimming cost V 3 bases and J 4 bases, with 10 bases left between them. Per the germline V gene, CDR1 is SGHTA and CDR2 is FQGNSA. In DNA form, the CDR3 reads TGTGCCAGCAGCTTCGCCCCGGGATACGAGCAGTACTTC. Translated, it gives CASSFAPGYEQYF.

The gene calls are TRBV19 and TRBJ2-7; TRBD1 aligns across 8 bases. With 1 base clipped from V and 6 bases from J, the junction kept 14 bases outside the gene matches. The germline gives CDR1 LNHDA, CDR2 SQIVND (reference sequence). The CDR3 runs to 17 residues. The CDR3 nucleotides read TGTGCCAGTAGTATAGCCGGGACAGGTTCCCCGAGTAGCGAGCAGTACTTC. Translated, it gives CASSIAGTGSPSSEQYF.

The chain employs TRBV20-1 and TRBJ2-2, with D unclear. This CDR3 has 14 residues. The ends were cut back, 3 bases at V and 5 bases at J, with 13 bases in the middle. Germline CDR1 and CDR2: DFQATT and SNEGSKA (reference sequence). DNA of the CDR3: TGCAGTGCTAGTGTTGGAATTGGTACCGGGGAGCTGTTTTTT. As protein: CSASVGIGTGELFF.

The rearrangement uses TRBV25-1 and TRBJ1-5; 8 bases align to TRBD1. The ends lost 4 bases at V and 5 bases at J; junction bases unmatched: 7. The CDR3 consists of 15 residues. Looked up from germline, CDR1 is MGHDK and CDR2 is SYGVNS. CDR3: CASSGTGGLDQPQHF. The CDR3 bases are TGTGCCAGCAGTGGCACAGGGGGTCTAGATCAGCCCCAGCATTTT.

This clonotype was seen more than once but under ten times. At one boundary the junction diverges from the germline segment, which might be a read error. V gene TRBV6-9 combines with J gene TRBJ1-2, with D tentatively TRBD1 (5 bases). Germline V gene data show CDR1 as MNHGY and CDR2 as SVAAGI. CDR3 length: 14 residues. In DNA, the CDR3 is TGTGCCAGCAGTTACTCATCAGGGTTGGGGGATATATTCTTC. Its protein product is CASSYSSGLGDIFF.

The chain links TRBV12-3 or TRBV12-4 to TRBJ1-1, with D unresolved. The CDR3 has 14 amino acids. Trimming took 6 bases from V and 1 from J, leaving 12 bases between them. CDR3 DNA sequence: TGTGCCAGCAGCCCTCAGGTTTCGAACACTGAAGCTTTCTTT. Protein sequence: CASSPQVSNTEAFF.

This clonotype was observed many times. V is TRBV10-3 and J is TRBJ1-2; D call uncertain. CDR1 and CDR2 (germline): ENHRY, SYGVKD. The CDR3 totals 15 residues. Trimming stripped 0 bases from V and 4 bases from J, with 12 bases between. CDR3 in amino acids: CAISESRAGVYGYTF. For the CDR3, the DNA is TGTGCCATCAGTGAGTCGCGGGCAGGCGTCTATGGCTACACCTTC.

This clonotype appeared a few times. This chain's CDR3 is CASSVKTSGRAGIQETQYF. The DNA of the CDR3 is TGTGCCAGCAGCGTAAAGACTAGCGGGAGGGCCGGAATTCAAGAGACCCAGTACTTC. The rearrangement joins TRBV9 to TRBJ2-5; TRBD2 aligns across 14 bases. The germline V gene encodes CDR1 SGDLS and CDR2 YYNGEE. This CDR3 region has 19 residues. The trim removed 1 base at V and 2 bases at J, leaving 10 bases unmatched.

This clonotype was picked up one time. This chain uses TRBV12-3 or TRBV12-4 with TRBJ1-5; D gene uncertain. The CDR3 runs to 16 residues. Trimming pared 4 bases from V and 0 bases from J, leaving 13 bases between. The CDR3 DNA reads TGTGCCAGCAGTTCAGATAGGCCGACTAGCAATCAGCCCCAGCATTTT. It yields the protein CASSSDRPTSNQPQHF.

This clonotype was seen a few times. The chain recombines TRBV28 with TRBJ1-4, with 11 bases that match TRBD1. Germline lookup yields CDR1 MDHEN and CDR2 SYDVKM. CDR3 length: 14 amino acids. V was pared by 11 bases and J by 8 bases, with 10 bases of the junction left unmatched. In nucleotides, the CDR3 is TGTGCCGGAGGGACAGGGGGAAAGAGCGAAAAACTGTTTTTT. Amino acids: CAGGTGGKSEKLFF.

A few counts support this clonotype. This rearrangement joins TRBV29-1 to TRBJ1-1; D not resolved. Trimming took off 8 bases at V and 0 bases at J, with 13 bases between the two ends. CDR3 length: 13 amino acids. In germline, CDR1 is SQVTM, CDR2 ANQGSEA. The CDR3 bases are TGCAGCTTCCGGACCGGTATGAACACTGAAGCTTTCTTT. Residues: CSFRTGMNTEAFF.

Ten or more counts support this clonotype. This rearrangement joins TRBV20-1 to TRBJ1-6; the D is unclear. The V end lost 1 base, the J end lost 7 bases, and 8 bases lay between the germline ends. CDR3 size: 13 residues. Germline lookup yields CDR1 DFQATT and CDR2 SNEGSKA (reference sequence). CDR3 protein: CSARGPQNSPLHF. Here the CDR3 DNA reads TGCAGTGCTAGAGGACCACAGAATTCACCCCTCCACTTT.

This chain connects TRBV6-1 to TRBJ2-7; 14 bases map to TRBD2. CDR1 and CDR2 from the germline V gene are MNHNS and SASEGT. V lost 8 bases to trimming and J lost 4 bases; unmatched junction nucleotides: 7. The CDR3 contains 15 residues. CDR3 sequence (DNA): TGTGCCAGCTGGGGGACTAGCGGGAGATCGTACGAGCAGTACTTC. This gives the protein CASWGTSGRSYEQYF.

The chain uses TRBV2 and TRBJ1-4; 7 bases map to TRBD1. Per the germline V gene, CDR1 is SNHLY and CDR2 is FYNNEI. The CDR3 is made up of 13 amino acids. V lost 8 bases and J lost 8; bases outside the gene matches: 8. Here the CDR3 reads CASLRQGWEKLFF. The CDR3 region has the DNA TGTGCCAGCCTAAGACAGGGTTGGGAAAAACTGTTTTTT.

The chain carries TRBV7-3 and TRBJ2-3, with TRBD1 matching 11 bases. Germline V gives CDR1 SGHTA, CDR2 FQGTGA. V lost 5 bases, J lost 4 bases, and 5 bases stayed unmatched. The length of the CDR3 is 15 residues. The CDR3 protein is CASSDRDRGSDTQYF. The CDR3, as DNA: TGTGCCAGCAGCGACCGGGACAGGGGGTCAGATACGCAGTATTTT.

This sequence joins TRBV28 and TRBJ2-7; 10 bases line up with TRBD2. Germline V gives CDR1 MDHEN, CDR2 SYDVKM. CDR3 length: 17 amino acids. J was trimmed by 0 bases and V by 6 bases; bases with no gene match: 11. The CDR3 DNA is TGTGCCAGCAGCCAATACAAGGGACTAGCGTTCTCCTACGAGCAGTACTTC. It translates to CASSQYKGLAFSYEQYF.

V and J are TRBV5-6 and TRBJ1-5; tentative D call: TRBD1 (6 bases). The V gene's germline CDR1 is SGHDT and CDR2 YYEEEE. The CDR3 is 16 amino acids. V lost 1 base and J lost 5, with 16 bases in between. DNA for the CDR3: TGTGCCAGCAGCTTGTCAAGTTCAGGGGTTCATCAGCCCCAGCATTTT. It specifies CASSLSSSGVHQPQHF.